This T cell receptor (beta chain) was found in a study of response to subunit inactivated influenza vaccine. In its sample, this clonotype was seen a few times. MiXCR, run by TCRdb on the RT-PCR reads, gives a single entry per CDR3 protein. Of more than 400,000 distinct CDR3 sequences in the sample, approximately 7.2% were seen once. Germline CDR1 MNHNS, CDR2 SASEGT. This CDR3 has 13 residues. V gave up 6 bases and J gave up 0 bases, with 6 bases separating them. The chain carries TRBV6-1 and TRBJ1-5; D not resolved. Material: PBMCs from blood, obtained around 25 months after vaccination. This clonotype was obtained from a man aged 50-75 years who received an inactivated influenza vaccine. The CDR3 spells CASRVNSNQPQHF. DNA of the CDR3: TGTGCCAGCAGGGTGAATAGCAATCAGCCCCAGCATTTT.